Given below is one TCR beta chain in context. The record originates from a study of cytomegalovirus exposure and HLA in healthy donors. Study-level background: The platform used for the 120 validation repertoires matched that of the approximately 670 first-cohort repertoires, a later analysis reported.

Repertoires were generated with immunoSEQ multiplex PCR, while TCRdb's copy carries only in-frame clones and drops some. Of some 350,000 clones detected, around 90% appear once; the ten largest clones hold roughly 1.2%. V was pared by 8 bases and J by 0 bases, with 13 bases between. Germline V lookup: CDR1 SNHLY, CDR2 FYNNEI. The CDR3 contains 14 residues. Specimen: PBMCs. This TCR was recovered from a woman aged 30 to 39 in good health and CMV-seropositive. The rearrangement links TRBV2 to TRBJ1-1; no firm D call. In DNA form, the CDR3 reads TGTGCCAGCTTTGGTGGGCAGATGAACACTGAAGCTTTCTTT. It is translated as CASFGGQMNTEAFF.